The source of this T cell receptor beta chain is a study of blood T cell repertoires in COVID-19. Turning to the study itself: T cells, B-cell-depleted T cells, or PBMCs supplied cDNA or gDNA.

Germline V gene lookup returns CDR1 MNHNS and CDR2 SASEGT. CDR3 length equals 16 residues. V lost 3 bases and J lost 3; bases outside the gene matches: 3. In the source study's methods: Reference gene primer amplification in the assay estimated nucleated cell counts. Clones were sequenced by immunoSEQ multiplex PCR, and TCRdb holds only the in-frame ones, with some missing. V, J and clone size are taken as reported in that table, and D and trimming were inferred from the DNA itself. This table has about 150,000 clones, 80% appearing once. The chain links TRBV6-1 to TRBJ2-1; TRBD2 matches at 12 bases. The sequencing sample was made of peripheral blood. This clonotype was sampled from a woman between 50 and 59 years old with acute or convalescent COVID-19. In DNA form, the CDR3 reads TGTGCCAGCAGTGAGCTAGCGGGGGGGTTCTACAATGAGCAGTTCTTC. Translated, it gives CASSELAGGFYNEQFF.